The source of this TCR beta chain is a study of CD8+CD57+ T cells in acquired aplastic anemia. Study-wide points: Compared with total CD4+ and CD8+ cell pools, patient CD8+CD57+ cells were less diverse. Patients and healthy controls showed no significant CD8+ Simpson's diversity difference.

In patients chosen for sequencing, flow cytometry had shown CD8+CD57+ cell expansion. V lost 4 bases to trimming and J lost 6 bases; unmatched junction nucleotides: 7. Germline V gene sequence: CDR1 SGHAT, CDR2 FQNNGV. The CDR3 is made up of 16 amino acids. For this clonotype: Its target is unknown.

Genomic DNA constituted the template upon which TCR beta VDJ and CDR3 profiling was performed. Via MiXCR, TCRdb re-called the reads, giving one row per CDR3 protein. Of 15,000 to 20,000 distinct CDR3 sequences in the sample, approximately 38% were seen once. This TCR came from a human donor with aplastic anemia. Sample: CD8+CD57+ T cells sorted from PBMCs. Subset reported: bead-enriched CD8+CD57+ effector memory T cells from SAA patients. The rearrangement links TRBV11-2 to TRBJ2-1; 12 bases line up with TRBD2. The CDR3 is CASSSELAGGVNEQFF. The CDR3 DNA follows: TGTGCCAGCAGCTCAGAACTAGCGGGAGGAGTCAATGAGCAGTTCTTC.